This T cell receptor beta chain was sequenced during a study of PD-1 blockade in classical Hodgkin lymphoma. Study-level results: Reasons behind the repertoire differences stay unclear, perhaps disease activity or earlier therapy. CD4+ TCR diversity climbed significantly by C4D1, unlike CD8+ TCR diversity.

About this clone itself: Its specificity is unknown.

Exposure to brentuximab vedotin varied, and each patient had relapsed following autologous stem cell transplantation. Responses achieved at best were complete response, partial response or progressive disease. Sequencing used immunoSEQ multiplex PCR; TCRdb keeps in-frame clones, though not all of them. The sample has 20,000 to 30,000 clones, around 81% seen once. Trimming took off 3 bases at V and 2 bases at J, with 11 bases between the two ends. This CDR3 has 14 amino acids. CDR1 SGDLS and CDR2 YYNGEE come from the germline V gene. This chain uses TRBV9 with TRBJ2-5; perhaps TRBD2 as D (5 bases). The receptor comes from a human donor with classical Hodgkin lymphoma. Sequenced here: peripheral blood mononuclear cells (PBMCs), sampled before the second cycle of nivolumab. The CDR3 sequence is CASSAGSGQETQYF. The CDR3 region has the DNA TGTGCCAGCAGCGCGGGAAGCGGACAAGAGACCCAGTACTTC.